Listed below are T cell receptor beta chains from one sample, sequenced in a study of shared clonotypes between healthy human individuals. Generated by immunoSEQ multiplex PCR, the TCRdb table keeps only in-frame clones and is missing some. The table lists about 1.5 million clones, 95% to 99% of them singletons, with 0.4% to 0.45% in the top ten. The sequencing sample was made of naive CD4+ T cells sorted from blood. The receptor source for this set is a man aged 25-45 years in good health. CDR3s include the opening cysteine and the closing phenylalanine or tryptophan. The order of the fields is D gene, J gene, V gene, clone size, CDR3 DNA, CDR3 protein. A D gene is named only where the DNA matches it firmly. Part of the rows lack a size; the others show once, few, many or a class for expanded clones.

D gene: NA
J gene: TRBJ2-7
V gene: TRBV28
clone size: NA
CDR3 DNA: TGTGCCAGCAGAGCGACCGGGGAGCAGTACTTC
CDR3 protein: CASRATGEQYF

D gene: TRBD2
J gene: TRBJ2-1
V gene: TRBV7-6
clone size: NA
CDR3 DNA: TGTGCCAGCAGCTTAGTATCTAGCGGGAACTACAATGAGCAGTTCTTC
CDR3 protein: CASSLVSSGNYNEQFF

D gene: TRBD1
J gene: TRBJ2-5
V gene: TRBV5-1
clone size: NA
CDR3 DNA: TGCGCCAGCAGCTTTGGGGACAGGGGGCACCAAGAGACCCAGTACTTC
CDR3 protein: CASSFGDRGHQETQYF

D gene: TRBD2
J gene: TRBJ2-1
V gene: TRBV5-6
clone size: NA
CDR3 DNA: TGTGCCAGCAGCACTAGCGGGAACTCCTACAATGAGCAGTTCTTC
CDR3 protein: CASSTSGNSYNEQFF

D gene: NA
J gene: TRBJ1-5
V gene: TRBV2
clone size: NA
CDR3 DNA: TGTGCCAGCAGTGAAGCGTCCGGAGTGAGCAATCAGCCCCAGCATTTT
CDR3 protein: CASSEASGVSNQPQHF

D gene: NA
J gene: TRBJ1-2
V gene: TRBV6-5
clone size: NA
CDR3 DNA: TGTGCCAGCAGTTACTCGGCACAGAGCCATGGCTACACCTTC
CDR3 protein: CASSYSAQSHGYTF

D gene: NA
J gene: TRBJ2-7
V gene: TRBV29-1
clone size: NA
CDR3 DNA: TGCAGCGTTCAGGGCGCCTCCTACGAGCAGTACTTC
CDR3 protein: CSVQGASYEQYF

D gene: TRBD2
J gene: TRBJ2-1
V gene: TRBV18
clone size: NA
CDR3 DNA: TGTGCCAGCTCACCACCCCTGGGACTAGCCCACAATGAGCAGTTCTTC
CDR3 protein: CASSPPLGLAHNEQFF

D gene: NA
J gene: TRBJ2-5
V gene: TRBV29-1
clone size: NA
CDR3 DNA: TGCAGCGCCGTAGAGAAGTCAGGGGTAGGGACCCAGTACTTC
CDR3 protein: CSAVEKSGVGTQYF

D gene: NA
J gene: TRBJ2-7
V gene: TRBV6-1
clone size: NA
CDR3 DNA: TGTGCCAGCAGTTCCTTAGGACCCTCCTACGAGCAGTACTTC
CDR3 protein: CASSSLGPSYEQYF

D gene: TRBD1
J gene: TRBJ1-2
V gene: TRBV18
clone size: NA
CDR3 DNA: TGTGCCAGCTCAACTGACAGGGGTCATGGCTACACCTTC
CDR3 protein: CASSTDRGHGYTF

D gene: NA
J gene: TRBJ2-5
V gene: TRBV5-6
clone size: NA
CDR3 DNA: TGTGCCAGCAGCTTGTGGGTGGGGGAGACCCAGTACTTC
CDR3 protein: CASSLWVGETQYF

D gene: NA
J gene: TRBJ2-7
V gene: TRBV5-1
clone size: NA
CDR3 DNA: TGCGCCAGCAGTTTTCACGGGGCTTCCTACGAGCAGTACTTC
CDR3 protein: CASSFHGASYEQYF

D gene: NA
J gene: TRBJ2-7
V gene: TRBV7-9
clone size: NA
CDR3 DNA: TGTGCCAGCGCCCGGGATTCCTACGAGCAGTACTTC
CDR3 protein: CASARDSYEQYF

D gene: NA
J gene: TRBJ1-2
V gene: TRBV9
clone size: NA
CDR3 DNA: TGTGCCAGCAGCGCCCATGTAGGTGACAGGTTCCGCTATGGCTACACCTTC
CDR3 protein: CASSAHVGDRFRYGYTF

D gene: TRBD2
J gene: TRBJ2-7
V gene: TRBV13
clone size: NA
CDR3 DNA: TGTGCCAGCAGCTTAGCTTCCGGGAGGTCCTACGAGCAGTACTTC
CDR3 protein: CASSLASGRSYEQYF

D gene: NA
J gene: TRBJ2-7
V gene: TRBV6-6
clone size: NA
CDR3 DNA: TGTGCCAGCAGTTACTCAACCCCGAGGGGAGCCTACGAGCAGTACTTC
CDR3 protein: CASSYSTPRGAYEQYF

D gene: NA
J gene: TRBJ2-1
V gene: TRBV30
clone size: NA
CDR3 DNA: TGTGCCTGGAGCTTAGGTGGGAACTACAATGAGCAGTTCTTC
CDR3 protein: CAWSLGGNYNEQFF

D gene: NA
J gene: TRBJ2-2
V gene: TRBV2
clone size: NA
CDR3 DNA: TGTGCCAGCAAGGTTGGAGGGGGCGGCCAAACTTCGAACACCGGGGAGCTGTTTTTT
CDR3 protein: CASKVGGGGQTSNTGELFF

D gene: NA
J gene: TRBJ2-1
V gene: TRBV20-1
clone size: NA
CDR3 DNA: TGCAGTGCTAGAGGGCTTTTTGGGTTCTTC
CDR3 protein: CSARGLFGFF

D gene: NA
J gene: TRBJ1-4
V gene: TRBV18
clone size: few
CDR3 DNA: TGTGCCAGCTCACCCCAGGGTAATGAAAAACTGTTTTTT
CDR3 protein: CASSPQGNEKLFF

D gene: TRBD2
J gene: TRBJ2-1
V gene: TRBV6-4
clone size: NA
CDR3 DNA: TGTGCCAGCAGCTCCATTAGCGGGAGCTGGAATGAGCAGTTCTTC
CDR3 protein: CASSSISGSWNEQFF

D gene: NA
J gene: TRBJ2-1
V gene: TRBV30
clone size: NA
CDR3 DNA: TGTGCCTGGGGGCGAAATTATGAGCAGTTCTTC
CDR3 protein: CAWGRNYEQFF

D gene: TRBD1
J gene: TRBJ1-2
V gene: TRBV9
clone size: NA
CDR3 DNA: TGTGCCAGCAGCGCAGACAGGGGGAACTATGGCTACACCTTC
CDR3 protein: CASSADRGNYGYTF

D gene: NA
J gene: TRBJ2-2
V gene: TRBV5-1
clone size: once
CDR3 DNA: TGCGCCAGCAGCGGGGACACCACCGGGGAGCTGTTTTTT
CDR3 protein: CASSGDTTGELFF

D gene: NA
J gene: TRBJ2-7
V gene: TRBV7-9
clone size: NA
CDR3 DNA: TGTGCCAGCAGCTCCAGTGCGTTGACCGCCCCGATCTGGCAGTACTTC
CDR3 protein: CASSSSALTAPIWQYF

D gene: NA
J gene: TRBJ2-5
V gene: TRBV5-1
clone size: NA
CDR3 DNA: TGCGCCAGCAGCTTAAAGGGTGGGGCAGGCGAGACCCAGTACTTC
CDR3 protein: CASSLKGGAGETQYF

D gene: NA
J gene: TRBJ2-3
V gene: TRBV7-2
clone size: NA
CDR3 DNA: TGTGCCAGCAGCGTAACTAGTAGGGTACGTTGGGATACGCAGTATTTT
CDR3 protein: CASSVTSRVRWDTQYF

D gene: TRBD1
J gene: TRBJ2-7
V gene: TRBV9
clone size: NA
CDR3 DNA: TGTGCCAGCAGCGTAGCAGGACAGGGGGGGACCTACGAGCAGTACTTC
CDR3 protein: CASSVAGQGGTYEQYF